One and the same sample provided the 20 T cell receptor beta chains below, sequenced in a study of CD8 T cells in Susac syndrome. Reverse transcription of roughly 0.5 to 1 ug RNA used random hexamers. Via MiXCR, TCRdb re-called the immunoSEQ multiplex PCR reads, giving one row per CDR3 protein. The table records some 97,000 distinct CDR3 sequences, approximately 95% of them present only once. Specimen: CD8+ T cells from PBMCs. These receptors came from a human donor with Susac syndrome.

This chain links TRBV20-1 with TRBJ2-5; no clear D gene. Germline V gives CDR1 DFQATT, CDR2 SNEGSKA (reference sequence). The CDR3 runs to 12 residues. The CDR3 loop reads CSALRGPETQYF. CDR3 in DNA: TGCAGCGCCTTGAGAGGTCCAGAGACCCAGTACTTC.

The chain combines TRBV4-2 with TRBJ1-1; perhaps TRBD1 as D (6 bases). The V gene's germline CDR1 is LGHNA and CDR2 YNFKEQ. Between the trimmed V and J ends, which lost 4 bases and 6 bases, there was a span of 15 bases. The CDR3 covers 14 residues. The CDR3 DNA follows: TGTGCCAGCAGCCCTTTAGGGGGTTACCCTGAAGCTTTCTTT. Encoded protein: CASSPLGGYPEAFF.

The CDR3 sequence: CASSEVDIGQPAFF. The CDR3 DNA is TGTGCCAGCAGTGAAGTCGACATAGGACAGCCGGCTTTCTTT. The chain is built from TRBV6-1 and TRBJ1-1; possibly TRBD1 for D (6 bases). CDR1 MNHNS and CDR2 SASEGT come from the germline V gene. CDR3 length: 14 amino acids. Trimming stripped 1 base from V and 11 bases from J, with 17 bases between.

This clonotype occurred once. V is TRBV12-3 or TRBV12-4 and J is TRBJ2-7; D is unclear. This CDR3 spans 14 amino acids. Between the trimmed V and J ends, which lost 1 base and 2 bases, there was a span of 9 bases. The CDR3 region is CASSLGLKTYEQYF. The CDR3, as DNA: TGTGCCAGCAGTTTAGGGCTCAAGACCTACGAGCAGTACTTC.

CDR3 DNA: TGCAGTGCTAGCGGGAGGGCCGTGAATGAGCAGTTCTTC. The encoded protein is CSASGRAVNEQFF. J is TRBJ2-1 and V is TRBV20-1, with 8 bases matching TRBD2. Unmatched junction bases numbered 5, after V lost 3 bases and J lost 7 bases. Germline-derived CDR1 and CDR2 are DFQATT and SNEGSKA (reference sequence). The CDR3 loop spans 13 amino acids.

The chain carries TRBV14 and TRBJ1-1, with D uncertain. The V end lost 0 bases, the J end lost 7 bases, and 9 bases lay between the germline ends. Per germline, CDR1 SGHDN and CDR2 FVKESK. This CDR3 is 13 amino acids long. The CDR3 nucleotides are TGTGCCAGCAGCCAAGATCGGGCCGGTGAAGCTTTCTTT. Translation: CASSQDRAGEAFF.

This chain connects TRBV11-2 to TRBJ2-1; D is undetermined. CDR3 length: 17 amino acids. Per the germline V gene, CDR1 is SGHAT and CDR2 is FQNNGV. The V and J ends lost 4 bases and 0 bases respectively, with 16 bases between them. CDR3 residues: CASSSGGPDRSYNEQFF. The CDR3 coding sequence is TGTGCCAGCAGCTCCGGTGGTCCCGACCGCTCCTACAATGAGCAGTTCTTC.

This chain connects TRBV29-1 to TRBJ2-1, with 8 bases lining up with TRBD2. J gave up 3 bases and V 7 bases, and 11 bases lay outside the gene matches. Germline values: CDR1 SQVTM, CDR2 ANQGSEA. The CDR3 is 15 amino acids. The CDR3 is CSALGGGPVYNEQFF. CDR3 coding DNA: TGCAGCGCCCTGGGCGGGGGGCCCGTCTACAATGAGCAGTTCTTC.

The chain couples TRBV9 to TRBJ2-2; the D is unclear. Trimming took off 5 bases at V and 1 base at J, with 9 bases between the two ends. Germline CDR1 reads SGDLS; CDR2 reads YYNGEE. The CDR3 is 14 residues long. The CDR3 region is CASRISKNTGELFF. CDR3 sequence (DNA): TGTGCCAGCAGGATAAGTAAGAACACCGGGGAGCTGTTTTTT. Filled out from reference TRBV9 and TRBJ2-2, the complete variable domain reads DSGVTQTPKHLITATGQRVTLRCSPRSGDLSVYWYQQSLDQGLQFLIQYYNGEERAKGNILERFSAQQFPDLHSELNLSSLELGDSALYFCASRISKNTGELFFGEGSRLTVL.

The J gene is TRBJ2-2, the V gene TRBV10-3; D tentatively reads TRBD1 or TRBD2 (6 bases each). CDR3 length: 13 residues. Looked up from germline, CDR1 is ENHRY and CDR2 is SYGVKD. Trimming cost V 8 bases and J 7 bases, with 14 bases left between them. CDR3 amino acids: CAIRKGEDGELFF. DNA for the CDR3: TGTGCCATCCGAAAGGGGGAGGACGGGGAGCTGTTTTTT.

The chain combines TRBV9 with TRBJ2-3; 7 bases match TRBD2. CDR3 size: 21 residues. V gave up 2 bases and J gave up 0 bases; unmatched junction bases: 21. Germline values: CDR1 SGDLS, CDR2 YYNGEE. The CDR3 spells CASSVSHLGGALVGSTDTQYF. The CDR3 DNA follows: TGTGCCAGCAGCGTTTCTCACCTGGGAGGGGCCCTAGTAGGAAGCACAGATACGCAGTATTTT. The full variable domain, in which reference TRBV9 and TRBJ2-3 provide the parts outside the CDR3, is DSGVTQTPKHLITATGQRVTLRCSPRSGDLSVYWYQQSLDQGLQFLIQYYNGEERAKGNILERFSAQQFPDLHSELNLSSLELGDSALYFCASSVSHLGGALVGSTDTQYFGPGTRLTVL.

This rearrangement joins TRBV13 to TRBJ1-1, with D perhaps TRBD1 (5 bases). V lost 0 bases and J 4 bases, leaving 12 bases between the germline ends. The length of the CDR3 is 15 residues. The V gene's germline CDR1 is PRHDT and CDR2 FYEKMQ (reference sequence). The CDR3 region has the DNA TGTGCCAGCAGCTTAGGCCAGGGTCCCCTCACTGAAGCTTTCTTT. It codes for CASSLGQGPLTEAFF.

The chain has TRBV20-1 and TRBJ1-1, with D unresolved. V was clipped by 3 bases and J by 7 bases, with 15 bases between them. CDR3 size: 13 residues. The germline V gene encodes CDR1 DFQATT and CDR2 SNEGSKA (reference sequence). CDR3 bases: TGCAGTGCTAGGGGAGAATCAACAGTTGAAGCTTTCTTT. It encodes CSARGESTVEAFF.

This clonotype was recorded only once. CDR3 residues: CASSTGELGNQPQHF. Here the CDR3 DNA reads TGTGCCAGTAGCACAGGGGAGTTGGGCAATCAGCCCCAGCATTTT. V gene TRBV19 combines with J gene TRBJ1-5; TRBD1 agrees at 7 bases. CDR3 size: 15 residues. Germline V gene lookup returns CDR1 LNHDA and CDR2 SQIVND (reference sequence). The V segment lost 6 bases and the J segment 2 bases; nucleotides outside the gene matches: 7.

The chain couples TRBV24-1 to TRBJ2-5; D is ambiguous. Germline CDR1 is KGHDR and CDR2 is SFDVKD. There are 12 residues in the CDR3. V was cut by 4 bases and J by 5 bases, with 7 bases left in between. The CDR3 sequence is CATSEAVETQYF. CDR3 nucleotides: TGTGCCACCAGTGAGGCGGTGGAGACCCAGTACTTC.

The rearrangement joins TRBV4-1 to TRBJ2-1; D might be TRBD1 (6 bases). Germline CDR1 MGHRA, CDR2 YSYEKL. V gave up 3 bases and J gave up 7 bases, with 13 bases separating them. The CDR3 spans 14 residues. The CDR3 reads CASSQRGLTNEQFF. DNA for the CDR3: TGCGCCAGCAGCCAGAGGGGGTTAACTAATGAGCAGTTCTTC.

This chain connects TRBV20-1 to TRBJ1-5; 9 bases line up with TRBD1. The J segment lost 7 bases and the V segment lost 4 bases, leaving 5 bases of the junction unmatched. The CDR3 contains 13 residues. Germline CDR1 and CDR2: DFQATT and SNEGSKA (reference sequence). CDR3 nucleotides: TGCAGTGCTACACAGGGGGCAGGGCAGCCCCAGCATTTT. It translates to CSATQGAGQPQHF.

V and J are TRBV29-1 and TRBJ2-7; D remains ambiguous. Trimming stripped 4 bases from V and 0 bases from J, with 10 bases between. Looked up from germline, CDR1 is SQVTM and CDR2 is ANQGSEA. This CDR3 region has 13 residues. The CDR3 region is CSVVGILSYEQYF. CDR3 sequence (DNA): TGCAGCGTTGTAGGAATACTCTCCTACGAGCAGTACTTC.

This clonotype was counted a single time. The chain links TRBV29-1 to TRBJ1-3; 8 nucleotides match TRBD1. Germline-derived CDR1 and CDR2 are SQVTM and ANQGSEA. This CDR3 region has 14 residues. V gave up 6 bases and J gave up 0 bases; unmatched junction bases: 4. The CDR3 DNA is TGCAGCGTCCGACAGGGGAGCTCTGGAAACACCATATATTTT. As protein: CSVRQGSSGNTIYF.

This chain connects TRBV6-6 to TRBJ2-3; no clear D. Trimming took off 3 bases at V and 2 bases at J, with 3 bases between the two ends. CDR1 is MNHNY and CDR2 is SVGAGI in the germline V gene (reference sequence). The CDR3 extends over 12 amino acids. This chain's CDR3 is CASSYTTDTQYF. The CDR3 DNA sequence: TGTGCCAGCAGTTATACCACAGATACGCAGTATTTT.